This T cell receptor beta chain was identified in a study of cytomegalovirus exposure and HLA in healthy donors. The CDR3 sequence is 16 residues long. With 6 bases removed from V and 3 bases from J, the gap between germline ends came to 18 bases. Germline V gives CDR1 MDHEN, CDR2 SYDVKM. The study ran its PCR with 60 Vbeta and 13 Jbeta primers. Only in-frame clones appear in the TCRdb table, and some are missing; sequencing was by immunoSEQ multiplex PCR. The table includes 95,000 to 150,000 clones, roughly 80% detected once. The material sequenced was PBMCs. This chain connects TRBV28 to TRBJ2-1; D possibly corresponds to TRBD2 (6 bases). The TCR was taken from a woman aged 45-59 years in good health and CMV-seronegative. The CDR3: CASSRLRRGDYNEQFF. Here the CDR3 DNA reads TGTGCCAGCAGCCGACTTCGGAGGGGAGACTACAATGAGCAGTTCTTC.